The next 9 T cell receptor beta chains were all read from a single sample in a study of blood T cell repertoires in COVID-19. Clones were sequenced by immunoSEQ multiplex PCR, and TCRdb holds only the in-frame ones, with some missing. The repertoire consists of approximately 76,000 clones, with around 91% occurring once and the leading ten covering around 9%. Sample: peripheral blood. The receptors were gathered from a human donor in a cohort sampled during active COVID-19.

The gene calls are TRBV5-1 and TRBJ2-2; 8 bases are a match to TRBD2. V lost 1 base to trimming and J lost 2 bases; unmatched junction nucleotides: 1. The germline CDR1 and CDR2 sequences are SGHRS and YFSETQ. CDR3 size: 15 residues. DNA of the CDR3: TGCGCCAGCAGCTTGAGCGGGGGTAACACCGGGGAGCTGTTTTTT. This translates into CASSLSGGNTGELFF.

V and J are TRBV19 and TRBJ1-5; D may be TRBD1 (6 bases). The CDR3 contains 16 residues. Germline V gene data show CDR1 as LNHDA and CDR2 as SQIVND (reference sequence). V lost 4 bases and J 1 base, leaving 14 bases between the germline ends. The CDR3 protein is CASSKAGVGSNQPQHF. The CDR3 nucleotides read TGTGCCAGTAGTAAGGCAGGGGTGGGAAGCAATCAGCCCCAGCATTTT.

The chain joins TRBV7-9 to TRBJ2-7; weak D call: TRBD1 (5 bases). Trimming removed 0 bases at V and 2 bases at J, with 11 bases between. Germline V gene sequence: CDR1 SEHNR, CDR2 FQNEAQ (reference sequence). CDR3 length: 15 amino acids. CDR3 bases: TGTGCCAGCAGCTTAGCCCAAGGGGTTACCTACGAGCAGTACTTC. Protein sequence: CASSLAQGVTYEQYF.

The CDR3 here is CASSFTGSNTEAFF. The CDR3 DNA reads as TGTGCCAGCAGCTTTACAGGGTCGAACACTGAAGCTTTCTTT. The V and J genes are TRBV5-4 and TRBJ1-1; D perhaps matches TRBD1 (6 bases). CDR1 is SGHNT and CDR2 is YYREEE in the germline V gene (reference sequence). The CDR3 loop spans 14 amino acids. Trimming took 2 bases from V and 1 from J, leaving 9 bases between them.

This rearrangement joins TRBV24-1 to TRBJ1-1; the D gene is possibly TRBD1 (6 bases). Trimming took 4 bases from V and 6 from J, leaving 17 bases between them. CDR1 and CDR2 from the germline V gene are KGHDR and SFDVKD. This CDR3 comprises 15 residues. CDR3 DNA: TGTGCCACCAGTGACCGCACAGGGAGTAGGCCTGAAGCTTTCTTT. The encoded protein is CATSDRTGSRPEAFF.

The V and J genes are TRBV4-1 and TRBJ1-2, with D unresolved. Trimming took 1 base from V and 4 from J, leaving 10 bases between them. The CDR3 runs 14 residues. CDR1 is MGHRA and CDR2 is YSYEKL in the germline V gene. CDR3 in amino acids: CASSQGRVGYGYTF. CDR3 DNA: TGCGCCAGCAGCCAAGGGAGGGTAGGCTATGGCTACACCTTC.

J is TRBJ1-2 and V is TRBV18; tentative D call: TRBD1 (5 bases). The length of the CDR3 is 15 residues. Germline lookup yields CDR1 KGHSH and CDR2 LQKENI. V was shortened by 3 bases and J by 1 base, with 12 bases between the two germline ends. CDR3 in amino acids: CASSPPQGDNYGYTF. The DNA of the CDR3 is TGTGCCAGCTCACCCCCGCAGGGTGATAACTATGGCTACACCTTC.

This chain uses TRBV24-1 with TRBJ2-5, with D maybe TRBD1 (6 bases). V was trimmed by 2 bases and J by 7 bases, leaving 19 bases between them. The CDR3 contains 16 residues. Germline CDR1 and CDR2: KGHDR and SFDVKD. The CDR3 region has the DNA TGTGCCACCAGTGATTCTACTCCTGACAGGTGGGGGACCCAGTACTTC. Encoded protein: CATSDSTPDRWGTQYF.

The rearrangement uses TRBV5-1 and TRBJ1-3, with TRBD1 identical over 7 bases. CDR3 size: 14 residues. CDR1 and CDR2 (germline): SGHRS, YFSETQ. The V gene end was trimmed by 4 bases and the J gene end by 4 bases; junction bases not matched to a gene: 5. This CDR3 is CASSPPGQGNTIYF. The DNA of the CDR3 is TGCGCCAGCAGCCCGCCGGGACAGGGAAACACCATATATTTT.